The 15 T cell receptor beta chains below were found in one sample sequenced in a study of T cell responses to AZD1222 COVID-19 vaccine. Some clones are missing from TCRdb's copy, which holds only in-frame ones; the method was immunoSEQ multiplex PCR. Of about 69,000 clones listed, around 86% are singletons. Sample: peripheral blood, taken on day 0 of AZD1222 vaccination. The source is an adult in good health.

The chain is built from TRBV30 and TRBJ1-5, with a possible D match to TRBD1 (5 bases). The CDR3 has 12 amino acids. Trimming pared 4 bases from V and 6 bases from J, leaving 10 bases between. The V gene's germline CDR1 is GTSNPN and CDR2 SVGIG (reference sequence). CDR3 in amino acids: CAWTSQGQPQHF. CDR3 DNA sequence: TGTGCCTGGACCAGCCAGGGTCAGCCCCAGCATTTT. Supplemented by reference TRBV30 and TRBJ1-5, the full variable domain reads SQTIHQWPATLVQPVGSPLSLECTVEGTSNPNLYWYRQAAGRGLQLLFYSVGIGQISSEVPQNLSASRPQDRQFILSSKKLLLSDSGFYLCAWTSQGQPQHFGDGTRLSIL.

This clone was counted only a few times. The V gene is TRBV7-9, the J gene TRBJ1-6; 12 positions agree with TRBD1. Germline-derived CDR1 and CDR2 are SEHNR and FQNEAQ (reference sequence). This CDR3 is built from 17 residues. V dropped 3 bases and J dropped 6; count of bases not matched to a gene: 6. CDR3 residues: CASSFGDRGLTNSPLHF. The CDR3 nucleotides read TGTGCCAGCAGCTTCGGGGACAGGGGGCTTACTAATTCACCCCTCCACTTT.

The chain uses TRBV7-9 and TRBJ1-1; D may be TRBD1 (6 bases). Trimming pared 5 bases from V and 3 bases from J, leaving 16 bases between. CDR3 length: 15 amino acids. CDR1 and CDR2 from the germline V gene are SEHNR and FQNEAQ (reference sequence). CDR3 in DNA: TGTGCCAGCAGCCTCCCCCAGGGGCCGGACACTGAAGCTTTCTTT. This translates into CASSLPQGPDTEAFF.

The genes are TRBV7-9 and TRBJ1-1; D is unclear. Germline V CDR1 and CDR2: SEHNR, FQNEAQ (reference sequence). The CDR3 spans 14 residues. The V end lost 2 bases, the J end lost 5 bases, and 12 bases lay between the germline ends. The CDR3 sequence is CASSLSAMGTEAFF. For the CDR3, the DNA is TGTGCCAGCAGCTTATCCGCTATGGGGACTGAAGCTTTCTTT.

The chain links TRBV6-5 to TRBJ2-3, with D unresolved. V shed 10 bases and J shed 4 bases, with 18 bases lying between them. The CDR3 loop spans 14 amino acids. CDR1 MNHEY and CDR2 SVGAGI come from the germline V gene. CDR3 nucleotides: TGTGCCACACGACCCCGGCCCGATGCAGATACGCAGTATTTT. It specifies CATRPRPDADTQYF.

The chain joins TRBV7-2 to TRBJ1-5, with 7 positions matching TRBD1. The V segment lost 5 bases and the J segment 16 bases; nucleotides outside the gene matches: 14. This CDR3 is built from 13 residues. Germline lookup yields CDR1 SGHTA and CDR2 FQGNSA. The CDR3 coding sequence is TGTGCCAGCAGCCTAATCTCTCCGGGACAGATACATTTT. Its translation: CASSLISPGQIHF.

The DNA for the CDR3 is TGTGCCAGCAGCCAAGATTTCGCCGGGGAGCTGTTTTTT. Its protein product is CASSQDFAGELFF. The V call is TRBV14, the J call TRBJ2-2, with no clear D. Germline V CDR1 and CDR2: SGHDN, FVKESK. The CDR3 length is 13 residues. The ends were cut back, 0 bases at V and 6 bases at J, with 5 bases in the middle.

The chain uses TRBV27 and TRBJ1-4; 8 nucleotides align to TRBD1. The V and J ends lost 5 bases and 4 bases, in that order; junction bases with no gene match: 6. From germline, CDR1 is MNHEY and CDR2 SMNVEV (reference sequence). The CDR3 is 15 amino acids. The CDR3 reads CASSPRTGLNEKLFF. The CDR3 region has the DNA TGTGCCAGCAGTCCCAGGACAGGGCTTAATGAAAAACTGTTTTTT.

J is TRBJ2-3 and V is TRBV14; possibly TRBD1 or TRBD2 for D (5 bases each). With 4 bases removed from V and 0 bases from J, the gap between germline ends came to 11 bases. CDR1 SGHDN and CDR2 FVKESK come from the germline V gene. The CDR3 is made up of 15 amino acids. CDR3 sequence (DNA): TGTGCCAGCAGCCTCCGGGACCTAAGCACAGATACGCAGTATTTT. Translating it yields CASSLRDLSTDTQYF.

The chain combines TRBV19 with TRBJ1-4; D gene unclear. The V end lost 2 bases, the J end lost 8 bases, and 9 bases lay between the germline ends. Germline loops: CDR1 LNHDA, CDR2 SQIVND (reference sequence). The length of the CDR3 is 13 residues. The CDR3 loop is CASSITADEKLFF. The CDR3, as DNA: TGTGCCAGTAGTATAACGGCCGACGAAAAACTGTTTTTT.

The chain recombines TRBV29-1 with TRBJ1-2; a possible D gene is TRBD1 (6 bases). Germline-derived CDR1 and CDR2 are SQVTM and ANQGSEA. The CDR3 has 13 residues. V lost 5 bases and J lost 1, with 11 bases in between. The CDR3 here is CSVRAGDNYGYTF. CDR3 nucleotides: TGCAGCGTTCGGGCAGGGGATAACTATGGCTACACCTTC.

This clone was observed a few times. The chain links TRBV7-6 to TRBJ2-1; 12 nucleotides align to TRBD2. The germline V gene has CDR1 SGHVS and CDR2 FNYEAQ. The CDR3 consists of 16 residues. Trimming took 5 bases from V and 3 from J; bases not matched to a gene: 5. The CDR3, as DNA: TGTGCCAGCAGCCCAGGGGGACTAGCGGGCTACAATGAGCAGTTCTTC. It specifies CASSPGGLAGYNEQFF.

CDR3 region: CASSEPRTISYNEQFF. The CDR3 bases are TGTGCCAGCAGTGAACCCAGGACTATCTCCTACAATGAGCAGTTCTTC. The chain uses TRBV6-1 and TRBJ2-1, with D tentatively TRBD2 (6 bases). Per germline, CDR1 MNHNS and CDR2 SASEGT. The CDR3 has 16 amino acids. Trimming shortened V by 2 bases and J by 0 bases, and 11 bases separated the two germline ends.

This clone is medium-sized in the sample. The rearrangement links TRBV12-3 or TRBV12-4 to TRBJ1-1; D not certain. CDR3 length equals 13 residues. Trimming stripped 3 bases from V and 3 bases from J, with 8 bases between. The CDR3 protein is CASSLSVDTEAFF. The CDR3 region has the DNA TGTGCCAGCAGTTTGTCGGTCGACACTGAAGCTTTCTTT.

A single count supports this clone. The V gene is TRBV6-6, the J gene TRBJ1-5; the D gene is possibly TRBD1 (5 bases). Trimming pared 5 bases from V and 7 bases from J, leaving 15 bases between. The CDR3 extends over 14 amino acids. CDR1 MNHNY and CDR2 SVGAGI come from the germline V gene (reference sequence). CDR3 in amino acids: CASSAPGPRQPQHF. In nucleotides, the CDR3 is TGTGCCAGCAGTGCCCCGGGGCCGAGGCAGCCCCAGCATTTT.